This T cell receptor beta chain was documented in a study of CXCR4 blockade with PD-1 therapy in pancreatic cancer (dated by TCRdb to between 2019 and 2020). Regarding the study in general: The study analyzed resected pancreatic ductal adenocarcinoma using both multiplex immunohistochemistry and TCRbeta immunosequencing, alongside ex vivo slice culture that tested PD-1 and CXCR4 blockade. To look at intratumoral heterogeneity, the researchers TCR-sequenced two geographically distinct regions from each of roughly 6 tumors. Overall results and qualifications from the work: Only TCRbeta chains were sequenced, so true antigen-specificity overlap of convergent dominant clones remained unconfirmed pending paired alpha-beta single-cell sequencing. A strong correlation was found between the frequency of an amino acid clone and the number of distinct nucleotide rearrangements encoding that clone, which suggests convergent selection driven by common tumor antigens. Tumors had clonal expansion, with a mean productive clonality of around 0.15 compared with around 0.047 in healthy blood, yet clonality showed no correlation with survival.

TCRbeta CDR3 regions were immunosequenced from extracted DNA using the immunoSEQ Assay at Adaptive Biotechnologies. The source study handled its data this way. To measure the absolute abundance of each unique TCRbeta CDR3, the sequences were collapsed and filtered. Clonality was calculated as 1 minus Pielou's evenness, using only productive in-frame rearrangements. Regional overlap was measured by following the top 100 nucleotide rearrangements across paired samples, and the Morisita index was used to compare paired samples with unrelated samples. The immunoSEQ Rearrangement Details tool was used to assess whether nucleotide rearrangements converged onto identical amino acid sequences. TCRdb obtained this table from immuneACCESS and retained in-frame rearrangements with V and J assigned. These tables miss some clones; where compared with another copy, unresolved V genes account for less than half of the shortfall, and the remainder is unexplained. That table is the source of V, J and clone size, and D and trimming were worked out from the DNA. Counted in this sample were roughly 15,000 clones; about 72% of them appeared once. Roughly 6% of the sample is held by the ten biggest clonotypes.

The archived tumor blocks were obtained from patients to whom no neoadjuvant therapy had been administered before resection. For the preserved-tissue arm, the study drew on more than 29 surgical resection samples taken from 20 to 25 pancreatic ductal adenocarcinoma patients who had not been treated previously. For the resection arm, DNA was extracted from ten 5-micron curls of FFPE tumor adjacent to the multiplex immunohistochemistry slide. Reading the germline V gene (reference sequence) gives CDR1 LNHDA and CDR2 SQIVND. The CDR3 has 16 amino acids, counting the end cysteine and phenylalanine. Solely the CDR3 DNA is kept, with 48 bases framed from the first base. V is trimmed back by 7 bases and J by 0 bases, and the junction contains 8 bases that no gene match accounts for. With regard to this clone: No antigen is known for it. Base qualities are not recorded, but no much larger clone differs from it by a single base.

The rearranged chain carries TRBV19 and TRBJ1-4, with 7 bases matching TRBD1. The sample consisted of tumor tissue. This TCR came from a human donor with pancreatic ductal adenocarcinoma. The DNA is TGTGCCAGTAAGGGGACAGCCCTTGCAACTAATGAAAAACTGTTTTTT. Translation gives CASKGTALATNEKLFF.